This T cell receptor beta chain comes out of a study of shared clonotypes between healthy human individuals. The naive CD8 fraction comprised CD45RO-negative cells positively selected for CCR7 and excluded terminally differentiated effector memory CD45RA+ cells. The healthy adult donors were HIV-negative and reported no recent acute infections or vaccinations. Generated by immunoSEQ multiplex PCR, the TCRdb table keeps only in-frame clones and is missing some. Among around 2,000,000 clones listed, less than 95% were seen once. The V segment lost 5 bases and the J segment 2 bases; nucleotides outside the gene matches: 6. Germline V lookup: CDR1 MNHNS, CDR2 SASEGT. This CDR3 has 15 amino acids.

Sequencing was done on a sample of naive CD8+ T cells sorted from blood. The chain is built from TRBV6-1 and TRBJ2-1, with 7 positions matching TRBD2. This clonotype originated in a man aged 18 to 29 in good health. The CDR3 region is CASSLPGLAYNEQFF. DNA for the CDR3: TGTGCCAGCAGTCTCCCCGGACTAGCCTACAATGAGCAGTTCTTC.